This TCR beta chain comes out of a study of blood T cell repertoires in COVID-19. Original processing methods: Amplification of reference gene primers provided the estimated nucleated cell counts. Repertoires were generated with immunoSEQ multiplex PCR, while TCRdb's copy carries only in-frame clones and drops some. V, J and clone size derive from that table, while D and trimming were established from the DNA sequence. The sample contains approximately 150,000 clones, approximately 81% of which appear only once. Unmatched junction bases numbered 5, after V lost 7 bases and J lost 1 base. Germline-derived CDR1 and CDR2 are LNHDA and SQIVND (reference sequence). The CDR3 sequence is 15 residues long.

This chain connects TRBV19 to TRBJ1-4; 8 nucleotides line up with TRBD1. The sequence came from a man in his sixties who had recovered from COVID-19. Sequencing was performed on PBMCs or T cells enriched from blood (not recorded which). The CDR3 DNA sequence: TGTGCCAGTAAGGGGGACAGGCGAACTAATGAAAAACTGTTTTTT. Protein product: CASKGDRRTNEKLFF.